This T cell receptor (beta chain) was identified during a study of T cell clonality in common variable immunodeficiency. CVID and control samples used equivalent genomic DNA input. The table came from immunoSEQ multiplex PCR; TCRdb's copy has only in-frame clones and leaves some out. The repertoire has around 16,000 clones, none seen only once; the ten largest take less than 15%. The CVID group had roughly 16 females and around 29 males, mean age roughly 40. Replacement immunoglobulin had been given to every CVID subject for at least one year. As concerns this clone: The antigen remains undetermined.

Study-level results: In common variable immunodeficiency, TCR beta chains reportedly carried fewer deletions and N-nucleotide insertions. TCRbeta clonality was increased in CVID versus healthy controls.

This clonotype was obtained from a human donor with common variable immunodeficiency. Sample: peripheral blood mononuclear cells.

The CDR3 DNA, read in part, is TGTGCCAGCAGTTACCCGGGACAGGCGGACTTGGTAGAG. Its translation is CASSYPGQADLVE. The full CDR3 sequence reads CASSYPGQADLVELFF. V and J are TRBV6-2 or TRBV6-3 and TRBJ2-2; TRBD1 matches 8 bases. Sequencing ends 3 residues short of the CDR3 end; the germline J gene provides the rest. This CDR3 is built from 16 residues. CDR1 and CDR2 (germline): MNHEY, SVGEGT.